There are a few counts of the clone carrying this TCR beta chain. Its antigen is unidentified. This sample stems from a study of CD8+ T cells in alopecia areata. Study-wide results and caveats: Among patients, TCR sharing was less clear than in mice, a difference possibly due in part to HLA diversity in the patient population.

Extracted RNA was reverse transcribed, and the resulting cDNA served as sequencing template. Measured with immunoSEQ multiplex PCR; TCRdb has only the in-frame clones, and not every one. The sample has about 150,000 clones; about 53% are singletons. CDR1 is SEHNR, CDR2 FQNEAQ, per germline (reference sequence). Trimming took off 6 bases at V and 8 bases at J, with 14 bases between the two ends. The CDR3 loop spans 13 amino acids. It was from PBMCs that CD4+ and CD8+ T cells were sorted. Sequences were derived from CD8+ T cells sorted from blood, sampled at week 0. The receptor comes from a human donor with alopecia areata. The chain is built from TRBV7-9 and TRBJ2-1, with unresolved D. The CDR3 spells CASRARLSDEQFF. The CDR3 DNA sequence: TGTGCCAGCAGGGCCAGGCTTTCGGATGAGCAGTTCTTC.